The subject of this entry is one TCR beta chain. What antigen it recognizes has not been identified. Base qualities are not recorded, but no much larger clone differs from it by a single base. This entry comes from a study of cytomegalovirus exposure and HLA in healthy donors (dated by TCRdb to the late 2010s). Regarding the complete study: According to an earlier analysis of several hundred of the donors, roughly 180 million T cells yielded roughly 100 million unique TCR beta sequences and approximately 300 Gb of sequence data. An early release covering approximately 600 HLA-typed donors comprised approximately 290 gigabases of sequencing data and approximately 85 million unique TCR sequences. Of the 300 to 450 genotyped donors, roughly 76% were placed in the genetic ancestry cluster associated with self-reported Caucasian donors. The study aimed to test whether signatures of past pathogen exposure could be identified by cataloging public T cell receptors. The study used immunosequencing to profile the T cell repertoires of several hundred subjects and linked those repertoires to cytomegalovirus serostatus. In addition to the first cohort of around 670 subjects, a separate validation cohort of under 150 different subjects was used. High-throughput TCR immunosequencing, statistical association of individual TCRs with disease status, and machine learning were combined to predict cytomegalovirus infection status. In a later analysis, previously published TCR beta repertoires from several hundred donors were re-analyzed and high-resolution HLA genotyping was added so that TCR occurrence patterns could be studied. Rather than using new phenotypic data, the later analysis identified candidate immune exposures from TCR beta sequences and from how often those sequences occurred across donors. In an earlier analysis of more than 550 of the donors, high-throughput TCR beta sequencing was used to judge whether each TCR beta V gene segment behaved as functional or pseudogenic. Donor age, sex, ethnicity and CMV serostatus were collected together with the repertoire data. In a later genetic analysis, genome-wide SNP genotypes for 398 of the 666 donors were used, and that subset was treated as a discovery cohort. Every repertoire in the discovery cohort had been generated on one and the same sequencing platform. Class I and class II HLA loci were covered by the typing at four-digit resolution. The number of donors typed differed by locus, with about 629-640 for A, B, C, DRB1 and DQB1, more than 500 for DQA1, 606 for DPA1, and some 440 for DPB1. Because of strong linkage in the cohort, roughly five DR-DQ haplotypes were treated as single units for association and clustering. On average, roughly 240,000 unique TCR beta nucleotide sequences were sequenced per donor among some 430 genotyped donors of the cohort, with 15% to 20% of those sequences being non-productive. Findings and caveats that apply to the study as a whole: Some IMGT-functional V segments, including TRBV6-2 and TRBV6-3, could not be distinguished by the 87-base-pair reads and were therefore excluded. The only immune exposure information available for the cohort was CMV serostatus. Presence/absence analyses assumed roughly uniform sequencing depth across donors, an assumption that may not hold. In an earlier analysis of approximately 590 of the donors, most TCR beta V segments were observed in productive rearrangements about 90% or about 30% of the time, broadly matching IMGT annotations. In vitro tests confirmed that a few of the cytomegalovirus-associated TCR beta chains recognize cytomegalovirus antigens. Strong co-occurrence of HLA alleles, especially DR and DQ, made assigning TCR associations to individual alleles difficult. In a later analysis, several top co-occurrence clusters were reported to appear linked to parvovirus B19, influenza, CMV and Epstein-Barr virus. Over 15 rarely observed V segments, including chromosome 9 orphons, were excluded from the earlier analysis of a few hundred of the donors because counts were too low. In the study, approximately 160 TCR beta chains were listed as associated with cytomegalovirus. In this cohort, only TCR beta chains were sequenced, and detectable features were limited by the absence of alpha or paired-chain data. A further reported finding was that TCR beta sequences accurately predicted the HLA-A and HLA-B alleles for most subjects in the first cohort. Because HLA typing was missing for some donors at each locus, association tests included only the typed subset. The classifier was reported to diagnose cytomegalovirus status with high specificity and sensitivity in both the original cohort and the validation cohort. Across donors, most TCR sequences were observed very rarely, whereas some public TCRs were present in many individuals. A cluster of highly shared sequence variants was judged likely to represent a technical artifact of the sequencing pipeline. V-gene and J-gene trimming of TCR beta chains was associated with a missense DCLRE1C variant in a later genetic analysis, and the association was replicated in an independent cohort. A later genetic analysis reported fewer N-insertions in productive TCRs among donors in an Asian-associated ancestry cluster than the approximately 700-donor mean. At a false discovery rate of 0.05, a later analysis linked under 20,000 TCR beta sequences to specific HLA alleles. According to the authors, the approach could potentially be generalized to other disease states and immunological phenotypes. In a later analysis, the rate of TCR association differed among HLA loci, with DRB1 alleles having the most associated TCRs and HLA-C alleles having the fewest. Linkage disequilibrium might explain the correlated functional status among segregating V segments, but an unknown experimental factor could not be excluded. In a later analysis, most CMV-associated TCR beta chains were found to appear HLA-restricted, with HLA associations seemingly driven largely by CMV exposure. In a later analysis, HLA-associated TCR beta chains were found to be more clonally expanded and to have lower generation probabilities than equally common non-associated chains.

In total, fewer than 750 healthy bone marrow donors made up the cohort. At the time of sampling, every cohort member was nominally healthy, though immune exposures that went unrecorded were likely present. The donor tested CMV seronegative, placing the donor among the 300 to 450 seronegative members of the cohort. Every donor gave a peripheral blood sample, and the peripheral blood mononuclear cells from that sample were used for TCR beta sequencing. The Qiagen DNeasy Blood Extraction Kit was used to extract genomic DNA from the blood cell samples. There are 14 amino acids in the CDR3, from cysteine to phenylalanine inclusive. Only the CDR3 DNA stays, 42 bases, in frame from base 1. V trim: 6 bases; J trim: 5 bases; unmatched bases: 5. The CDR1 and CDR2 encoded by the germline V gene are MDHEN and SYDVKM. Library construction relied on the immunoSEQ multiplex PCR assay. For the multiplex PCR, a mixture combining 60 forward primers for TCR Vbeta segments and 13 reverse primers for TCR Jbeta segments was used. A multiplex PCR assay on genomic DNA amplified the CDR3 region of rearranged TCR beta genes. The Illumina HiSeq System was used to sequence the amplified TCR beta libraries as 87-base-pair reads. The source study handled its data this way. Across the 700 or so repertoires, a later analysis counted 80 million or so unique TCR beta chains, approximately 12 million of which were shared by at least two donors. A nearest-neighbor algorithm error-corrected the raw reads and collapsed the reads into unique sequences, merging closely related sequences to remove PCR and sequencing errors. To assign V, D and J gene segments, CDR3 sequences were aligned to IMGT reference sequences. Each retained sequence needed at least a six-nucleotide match to both a V gene segment and a J gene segment. A rearrangement counted as productive if the CDR3 had no stop codons and remained in frame with V and J, and every other rearrangement counted as non-productive. CDR3 was defined by IMGT convention, running from the second conserved V-encoded cysteine to the conserved J-encoded phenylalanine. In an earlier analysis of 550 to 650 of the donors, sequences lacking an unambiguous match to a single V gene segment were excluded. An earlier analysis of 587 of the donors called V segments functional above 56.7% productive rearrangements and segregating when the between-donor standard deviation exceeded 5%. A statistical classification framework was built for diagnosing cytomegalovirus status from the catalog of TCR beta chain sequences. V and J gene assignment, in a later analysis, came from comparing TCR nucleotide sequences with IMGT/GENE-DB human TR gene sequences. A later analysis assigned CDR3 sequences and most-parsimonious VDJ recombination scenarios with the TCRdist pipeline. In a later analysis, every TCR beta chain was defined by the combination of its CDR3 amino acid sequence and its V-gene family, and reads without a unique V-gene family were dropped. As a way to deal with suspected cross-contamination and a sequencing artifact, a later analysis dropped more than 500 nucleotide sequences that were highly shared and had low generation probability. In a later analysis, a clonal expansion index for each public chain was calculated from normalized within-repertoire ranks of inferred template counts. In a later analysis, generation probabilities were computed with a VDJ recombination model fitted to out-of-frame rearrangements, and the resulting probabilities were checked against IGoR. Hypergeometric tests were used in a later analysis to score TCR-TCR, TCR-HLA and TCR-CMV co-occurrence, with a repertoire-size bias correction applied to the TCR pairs. False discovery rates were estimated in a later analysis by permuting HLA or CMV assignments 20 times. In a later analysis, co-occurring TCRs were grouped using DBSCAN, and TCRdist sequence similarity was added for clustering within HLA-allele-positive subsets. Co-occurrence clustering excluded repertoires with fewer than 30,000 or more than 120,000 public chains, plus five with anomalous nucleotide sharing. This is the immuneACCESS table as TCRdb keeps it, with only in-frame sequences that have V and J called. A part of the clones is gone; compared with another copy, unresolved V genes explain less than half, and the rest is unexplained. The V and J calls and clone size come from that table; D and trimming were worked out from the DNA. The sample profile shows 95,000 to 120,000 clones; 70% to 85% of them were found once. The ten top clones hold 2.5% of the sample.

This chain is built from TRBV28 and TRBJ1-5, and TRBD1 aligns with 9 junction nucleotides. The TCR originated in a woman under 30 in good health and CMV-seronegative. Material for sequencing was PBMCs. The CDR3 region has the sequence CASRTGTGHQPQHF. The DNA sequence is given as TGTGCCAGCAGAACCGGGACAGGGCATCAGCCCCAGCATTTT. When the CDR3 is completed using the reference TRBV28 and TRBJ1-5 genes on either side, the full variable domain is DVKVTQSSRYLVKRTGEKVFLECVQDMDHENMFWYRQDPGLGLRLIYFSYDVKMKEKGDIPEGYSVSREKKERFSLILESASTNQTSMYLCASRTGTGHQPQHFGDGTRLSIL.